Each of the 20 T cell receptor beta chains below was sequenced from the same sample in a study of blood T cell repertoires in COVID-19. Sequencing used immunoSEQ multiplex PCR; TCRdb keeps in-frame clones, though not all of them. The sample comprises approximately 260,000 clones, 86% of which are singletons, and 3.6% rests with the top ten. Sequenced input: peripheral blood. These receptors were obtained from a young man with active or convalescent COVID-19.

The rearrangement links TRBV14 to TRBJ2-3; TRBD1 agrees at 7 bases. The CDR3 is 18 amino acids. The V gene's germline CDR1 is SGHDN and CDR2 FVKESK. J gave up 2 bases and V 4 bases, and 15 bases lay outside the gene matches. CDR3 region: CASSLTGVGDRFTDTQYF. CDR3 bases: TGTGCCAGCAGCCTCACCGGCGTAGGGGACAGATTCACAGATACGCAGTATTTT.

The chain combines TRBV18 with TRBJ2-7, with D possibly being TRBD1 (6 bases). V lost 2 bases and J 2 bases, leaving 10 bases between the germline ends. This CDR3 spans 14 amino acids. Germline CDR1 reads KGHSH; CDR2 reads LQKENI. In DNA form, the CDR3 reads TGTGCCAGCTCACCAACAGGGCCAACCTACGAGCAGTACTTC. It encodes CASSPTGPTYEQYF.

The chain combines TRBV6-5 with TRBJ2-2, with D possibly matching TRBD1 (5 bases). V lost 8 bases, J lost 6 bases, and 13 bases lay in between. Germline-derived CDR1 and CDR2 are MNHEY and SVGAGI. The CDR3 is made up of 13 amino acids. CDR3 residues: CASLNPGPGELFF. CDR3 DNA sequence: TGTGCCAGCCTTAACCCAGGGCCCGGGGAGCTGTTTTTT.

The chain carries TRBV5-6 and TRBJ1-2, with no clear D. The CDR3 consists of 11 residues. The V end was cut by 3 bases, the J end by 8 bases, with 8 bases between. CDR1 and CDR2 (germline): SGHDT, YYEEEE. CDR3 amino acids: CASSSGVGYTF. The CDR3 coding sequence is TGTGCCAGCAGCTCCGGGGTCGGCTACACCTTC.

The chain combines TRBV7-9 with TRBJ1-6; no clear D. V lost 5 bases and J 7 bases, leaving 21 bases between the germline ends. CDR1 is SEHNR, CDR2 FQNEAQ, per germline (reference sequence). The CDR3 runs to 17 residues. The chain's CDR3 is CASSPQGGGGFNSPLHF. The CDR3 DNA reads TGTGCCAGCAGCCCGCAAGGAGGCGGCGGCTTCAATTCACCCCTCCACTTT. Full variable domain (missing parts from reference TRBV7-9 and TRBJ1-6): DTGVSQNPRHKITKRGQNVTFRCDPISEHNRLYWYRQTLGQGPEFLTYFQNEAQLEKSRLLSDRFSAERPKGSFSTLEIQRTEQGDSAMYLCASSPQGGGGFNSPLHFGNGTRLTVT.

The V call is TRBV12-5, the J call TRBJ2-1, with 11 bases identical to TRBD2. Trimming cost V 2 bases and J 9 bases; bases outside gene matches: 6. CDR1 and CDR2 (germline): LGHNT, FRNRAP. The CDR3 runs 15 residues. The CDR3: CASGLSSGGRIEQFF. CDR3 nucleotide sequence: TGTGCTAGTGGTTTGTCTAGCGGGGGGCGTATTGAGCAGTTCTTC.

The chain recombines TRBV6-5 with TRBJ1-2; no clear D. Looked up from germline, CDR1 is MNHEY and CDR2 is SVGAGI. Trimming took off 6 bases at V and 5 bases at J, with 13 bases between the two ends. The CDR3 has 13 amino acids. The CDR3 reads CASSKLLSYGYTF. CDR3 sequence (DNA): TGTGCCAGCAGCAAACTACTGAGTTATGGCTACACCTTC.

The chain joins TRBV7-2 to TRBJ2-7; TRBD2 agrees at 8 bases. This CDR3 comprises 15 residues. Germline values: CDR1 SGHTA, CDR2 FQGNSA. V lost 4 bases and J lost 6; bases outside the gene matches: 11. DNA of the CDR3: TGTGCCAGCAGCTGGTTGGGGACTAGTATCAGCGAGCAGTACTTC. Translating gives CASSWLGTSISEQYF. The whole variable domain, filled in from reference TRBV7-2 and TRBJ2-7, reads GAGVSQSPSNKVTEKGKDVELRCDPISGHTALYWYRQSLGQGLEFLIYFQGNSAPDKSGLPSDRFSAERTGGSVSTLTIQRTQQEDSAVYLCASSWLGTSISEQYFGPGTRLTVT.

The rearrangement links TRBV24-1 to TRBJ2-3; tentatively, D is TRBD1 (6 bases). V was shortened by 4 bases and J by 2 bases, with 12 bases between the two germline ends. CDR1 KGHDR and CDR2 SFDVKD come from the germline V gene. CDR3 size: 15 residues. The CDR3 loop reads CATSEPSGATDTQYF. The CDR3 DNA reads as TGTGCCACCAGTGAGCCCTCAGGGGCCACAGATACGCAGTATTTT.

The chain uses TRBV19 and TRBJ1-4; 8 nucleotides agree with TRBD1. V was clipped by 3 bases and J by 7 bases; unmatched bases: 7. The CDR3 runs 15 residues. Germline V CDR1 and CDR2: LNHDA, SQIVND (reference sequence). The CDR3 loop is CASSIAGGLSEKLFF. The CDR3, as DNA: TGTGCCAGTAGTATCGCAGGGGGCCTGAGTGAAAAACTGTTTTTT.

This clone was recorded at least ten times. The chain couples TRBV5-4 to TRBJ2-1; D remains ambiguous. This CDR3 comprises 12 residues. Germline V gives CDR1 SGHNT, CDR2 YYREEE (reference sequence). Trimming shortened V by 1 base and J by 10 bases, and 9 bases separated the two germline ends. The chain's CDR3 is CASSLPPREQFF. CDR3 DNA: TGTGCCAGCAGCTTGCCCCCGAGGGAGCAGTTCTTC.

The rearrangement joins TRBV5-6 to TRBJ1-5; maybe TRBD1 (5 bases). V lost 4 bases and J lost 0, with 8 bases in between. Germline V CDR1 and CDR2: SGHDT, YYEEEE. This CDR3 comprises 14 residues. The CDR3 DNA reads as TGTGCCAGCAGCGGGGGGTATAGCAATCAGCCCCAGCATTTT. Its translation is CASSGGYSNQPQHF.

The rearrangement joins TRBV5-1 to TRBJ2-3, with 7 bases fitting TRBD1. V lost 4 bases to trimming and J lost 1 base; unmatched junction nucleotides: 6. The CDR3 is made up of 15 amino acids. Germline V lookup: CDR1 SGHRS, CDR2 YFSETQ. The CDR3 region is CASSTGTVGTDTQYF. CDR3 DNA sequence: TGCGCCAGCAGCACGGGGACAGTCGGCACAGATACGCAGTATTTT.

V usage is TRBV13 and J usage is TRBJ1-5, with D perhaps matching TRBD1 (5 bases). This CDR3 comprises 14 residues. The V end lost 5 bases, the J end lost 5 bases, and 13 bases lay between the germline ends. Looked up from germline, CDR1 is PRHDT and CDR2 is FYEKMQ (reference sequence). The CDR3 region is CASSLDRTDQPQHF. The CDR3 nucleotides read TGTGCCAGCAGCCTCGACAGAACCGATCAGCCCCAGCATTTT.

The rearrangement links TRBV28 to TRBJ2-7, with 7 bases fitting TRBD1. The CDR3 runs to 13 residues. V lost 6 bases, J lost 6 bases, and 8 bases stayed unmatched. CDR1 MDHEN and CDR2 SYDVKM come from the germline V gene. CDR3 DNA sequence: TGTGCCAGCAGCCTCGACAGGGTTGCCGAGCAGTACTTC. It yields the protein CASSLDRVAEQYF.

The CDR3 protein is CASSVAGVNEQFF. Written as DNA, the CDR3 is TGTGCCAGCAGCGTAGCGGGGGTCAATGAGCAGTTCTTC. The chain has TRBV9 and TRBJ2-1; possibly TRBD2 for D (6 bases). Trimming removed 0 bases from V and 6 bases from J, with 7 bases in between. The CDR3 totals 13 residues. CDR1 and CDR2 from the germline V gene are SGDLS and YYNGEE.

The gene calls are TRBV5-6 and TRBJ2-5; tentative D call: TRBD2 (5 bases). Trimming left V 4 bases short and J 5 bases short, with 18 bases between. The length of the CDR3 is 15 residues. In germline, CDR1 is SGHDT, CDR2 YYEEEE. Here the CDR3 DNA reads TGTGCCAGCAGCCCCGAATACTACCGAGGGGAGACCCAGTACTTC. Protein: CASSPEYYRGETQYF.

The rearrangement uses TRBV4-3 and TRBJ2-2; TRBD2 matches at 8 bases. J gave up 6 bases and V 4 bases, and 13 bases lay outside the gene matches. Germline assignment: CDR1 LGHNA and CDR2 YSLEER. The CDR3 contains 17 residues. As DNA, the CDR3 is TGCGCCAGCAGCCCAACCCAGACCAGCGGGAGTCCCGGGGAGCTGTTTTTT. Translated, it gives CASSPTQTSGSPGELFF.

This chain connects TRBV7-9 to TRBJ1-2, with D possibly being TRBD1 (5 bases). CDR1 SEHNR and CDR2 FQNEAQ come from the germline V gene (reference sequence). V dropped 0 bases and J dropped 1 base, with 15 bases sitting between them. This CDR3 spans 17 amino acids. The CDR3 bases are TGTGCCAGCAGCTTAGCGCTGGGAGGGGCTCTTAACTATGGCTACACCTTC. Protein product: CASSLALGGALNYGYTF.

The rearrangement joins TRBV4-3 to TRBJ2-3, with D unclear. V was clipped by 0 bases and J by 6 bases, with 16 bases between them. Germline V CDR1 and CDR2: LGHNA, YSLEER. The CDR3 has 16 amino acids. The CDR3 here is CASSQEDSNPWDTQYF. DNA for the CDR3: TGCGCCAGCAGCCAAGAAGATAGCAACCCGTGGGATACGCAGTATTTT.